The rows below give T cell receptor beta chains drawn from one sample of a study of T-cell reconstitution after alpha-beta-depleted transplantation in children. From the PCR reads, TCRdb called clonotypes with MiXCR, one entry per CDR3 protein. This sample carries almost 250,000 distinct CDR3 sequences, roughly 24% of them seen once, and the ten largest clones take roughly 2.6%. Sequences were derived from PBMCs, sampled before TCRalphabeta/CD19-depleted stem cell transplant. All receptors derive from a girl aged 2 to 10 with Fanconi anemia, due to receive a stem cell transplant. Each CDR3 is given with its conserved first and last residue. D genes are given only for firm matches. Size values are once, few and many counts, or a class for expanded clones, and some rows have none.

D	size	V	J	DNA	CDR3
.	many	TRBV27	TRBJ2-7	TGTGCCAGCAGCCCCTGGCAGGGACGGCAGTACTTC	CASSPWQGRQYF
.	many	TRBV29-1	TRBJ2-1	TGCAGCGTTGGACCCGGCGGGCGGTCCTACAATGAGCAGTTCTTC	CSVGPGGRSYNEQFF
.	.	TRBV29-1	TRBJ2-7	TGCAGCGTTTCGGTGGGGGTCTACGAGCAGTACTTC	CSVSVGVYEQYF
.	many	TRBV29-1	TRBJ2-5	TGCAGCGCTTCCAGGGGATCGTTGGAGACCCAGTACTTC	CSASRGSLETQYF
.	many	TRBV7-9	TRBJ2-3	TGTGCCAGCAGCTCTGGACTGAGCACAGATACGCAGTATTTT	CASSSGLSTDTQYF
TRBD2	few	TRBV20-1	TRBJ2-1	TGCAGTGCTCCCAAACTAGCGGGGGTTGGCAATGAGCAGTTCTTC	CSAPKLAGVGNEQFF
.	many	TRBV28	TRBJ2-1	TGTGCCAGCCCAGATTCCCCCGAGCAGTTCTTC	CASPDSPEQFF
.	.	TRBV15	TRBJ2-1	TGTGCCACCAGCAGAGATCAGCACACTGAGCAGTTCTTC	CATSRDQHTEQFF
TRBD1	.	TRBV7-6	TRBJ2-7	TGTGCCAGCAGCTTAGGACAGGGTGTAAGAAACGAGCAGTACTTC	CASSLGQGVRNEQYF
.	few	TRBV7-2	TRBJ2-7	TGTGCCAGCAGCTTAGAAGGGACCGGACCCTACGAGCAGTACTTC	CASSLEGTGPYEQYF
TRBD1	.	TRBV20-1	TRBJ1-6	TGCAGTGCTAGTAGGGGACAGGGCGGTTCACCCCTCCACTTT	CSASRGQGGSPLHF
.	.	TRBV29-1	TRBJ2-7	TGCAGCGGCTCAGGGGCCCACGAGCAGTACTTC	CSGSGAHEQYF
.	.	TRBV6-4	TRBJ2-1	TGTGCCAGCAGTGTAGTGCCCCACTCCTACAATGAGCAGTTCTTC	CASSVVPHSYNEQFF
TRBD2	.	TRBV29-1	TRBJ2-1	TGCAGCGTTAAGGGGACTAGCAGACGCTCCTACAATGAGCAGTTCTTC	CSVKGTSRRSYNEQFF
TRBD2	few	TRBV7-9	TRBJ2-7	TGTGCCAGCAGCTTACTAGCGGAGGTCTACGAGCAGTACTTC	CASSLLAEVYEQYF
TRBD1	.	TRBV11-3	TRBJ2-5	TGTGCCAGCAGCGGCCGGGACAGGGACCAAGAGACCCAGTACTTC	CASSGRDRDQETQYF